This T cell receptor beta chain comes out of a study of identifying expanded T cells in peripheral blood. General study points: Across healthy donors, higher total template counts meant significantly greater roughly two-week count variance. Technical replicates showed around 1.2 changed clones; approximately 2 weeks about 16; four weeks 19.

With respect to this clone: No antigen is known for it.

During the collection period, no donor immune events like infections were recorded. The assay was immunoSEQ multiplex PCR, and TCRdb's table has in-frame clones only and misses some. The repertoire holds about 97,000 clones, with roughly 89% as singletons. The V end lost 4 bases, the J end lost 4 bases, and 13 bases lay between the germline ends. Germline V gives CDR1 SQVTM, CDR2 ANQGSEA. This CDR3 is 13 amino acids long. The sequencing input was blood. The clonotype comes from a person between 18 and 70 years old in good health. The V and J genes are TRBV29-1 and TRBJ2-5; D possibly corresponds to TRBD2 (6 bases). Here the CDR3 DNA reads TGCAGCGTTGGGAACGGGGGACGAGAGACCCAGTACTTC. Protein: CSVGNGGRETQYF.